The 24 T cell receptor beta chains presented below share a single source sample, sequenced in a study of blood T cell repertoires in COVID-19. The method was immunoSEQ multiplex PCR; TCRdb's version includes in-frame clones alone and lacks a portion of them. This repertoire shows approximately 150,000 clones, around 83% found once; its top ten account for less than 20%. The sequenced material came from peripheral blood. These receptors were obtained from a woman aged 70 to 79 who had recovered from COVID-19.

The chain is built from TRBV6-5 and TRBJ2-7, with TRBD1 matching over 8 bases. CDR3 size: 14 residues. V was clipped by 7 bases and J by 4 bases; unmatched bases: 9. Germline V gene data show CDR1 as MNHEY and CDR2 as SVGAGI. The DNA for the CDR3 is TGTGCCAGCACCGGGACAGGAAAATCATACGAGCAGTACTTC. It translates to CASTGTGKSYEQYF.

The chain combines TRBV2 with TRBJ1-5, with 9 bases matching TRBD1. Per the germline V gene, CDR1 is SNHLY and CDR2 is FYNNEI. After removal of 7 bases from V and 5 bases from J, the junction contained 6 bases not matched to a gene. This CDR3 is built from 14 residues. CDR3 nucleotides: TGTGCCAGCACGGGGGGACAGGGTTATCAGCCCCAGCATTTT. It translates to CASTGGQGYQPQHF.

The CDR3 DNA sequence: TGTGCCAGCAGTGAATATCTGGGCCCGCGCGAGCAGTACTTC. This translates into CASSEYLGPREQYF. The chain couples TRBV25-1 to TRBJ2-7; D is ambiguous. V was pared by 0 bases and J by 6 bases, with 12 bases between. Germline V gene lookup returns CDR1 MGHDK and CDR2 SYGVNS. The CDR3 is 14 residues long.

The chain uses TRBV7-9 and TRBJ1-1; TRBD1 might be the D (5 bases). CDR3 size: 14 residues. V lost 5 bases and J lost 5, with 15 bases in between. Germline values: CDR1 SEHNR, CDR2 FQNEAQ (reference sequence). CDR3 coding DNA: TGTGCCAGCAGCCCCACCGGGGGTTGGACTGAAGCTTTCTTT. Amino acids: CASSPTGGWTEAFF.

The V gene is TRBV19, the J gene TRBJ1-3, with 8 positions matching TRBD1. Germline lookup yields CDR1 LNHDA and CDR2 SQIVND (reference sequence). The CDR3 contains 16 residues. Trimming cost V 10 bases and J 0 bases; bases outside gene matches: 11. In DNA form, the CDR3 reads TGTGCCACCACACTGACAGGGGCCAGCTCTGGAAACACCATATATTTT. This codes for CATTLTGASSGNTIYF.

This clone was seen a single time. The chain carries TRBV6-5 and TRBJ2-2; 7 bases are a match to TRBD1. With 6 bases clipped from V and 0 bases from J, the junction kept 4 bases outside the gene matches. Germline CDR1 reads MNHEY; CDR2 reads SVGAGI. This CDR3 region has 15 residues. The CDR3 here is CASSPGTANTGELFF. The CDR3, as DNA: TGTGCCAGCAGCCCCGGGACAGCGAACACCGGGGAGCTGTTTTTT.

The CDR3 nucleotides read TGTGCCAGCAGTCCAAGCGGGGGCATTCATACGCAGTATTTT. This sequence encodes CASSPSGGIHTQYF. The J gene is TRBJ2-3, the V gene TRBV6-4; 8 bases fit TRBD2. The CDR3 runs 14 residues. With V trimmed by 5 bases and J by 7 bases, 8 bases remained unmatched. Germline V gives CDR1 MRHNA, CDR2 SNTAGT.

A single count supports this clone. CDR3 nucleotides: TGTGCCAGCAGGAGCTCCTATAATTCACCCCTCCACTTT. Amino acids: CASRSSYNSPLHF. V gene TRBV6-5 combines with J gene TRBJ1-6; D is ambiguous. The CDR3 is 13 residues long. Germline CDR1 and CDR2: MNHEY and SVGAGI. The V end lost 6 bases, the J end lost 0 bases, and 3 bases lay between the germline ends.

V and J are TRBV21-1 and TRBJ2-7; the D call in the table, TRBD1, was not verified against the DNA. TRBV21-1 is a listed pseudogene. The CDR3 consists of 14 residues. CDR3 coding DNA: TGTGCCAGCAGCAAAACCCCACAGGGCTACGAGCAGTACTTC. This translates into CASSKTPQGYEQYF.

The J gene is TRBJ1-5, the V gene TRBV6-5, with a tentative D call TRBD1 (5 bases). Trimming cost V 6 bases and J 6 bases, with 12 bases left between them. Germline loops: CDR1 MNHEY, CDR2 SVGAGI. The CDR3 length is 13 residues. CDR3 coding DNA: TGTGCCAGCAGACCCGGGGGTGGTCAGCCCCAGCATTTT. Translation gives CASRPGGGQPQHF.

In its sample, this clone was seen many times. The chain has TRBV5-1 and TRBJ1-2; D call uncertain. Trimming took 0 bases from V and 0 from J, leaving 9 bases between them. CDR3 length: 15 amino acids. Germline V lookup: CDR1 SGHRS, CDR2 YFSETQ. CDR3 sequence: CASSLVGRTNYGYTF. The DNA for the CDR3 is TGCGCCAGCAGCTTGGTGGGCAGGACTAACTATGGCTACACCTTC.

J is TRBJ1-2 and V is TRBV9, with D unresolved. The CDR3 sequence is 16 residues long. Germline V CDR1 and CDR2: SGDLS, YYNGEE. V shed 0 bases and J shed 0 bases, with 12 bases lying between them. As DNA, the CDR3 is TGTGCCAGCAGCGTAGAAAGGTCCAGGTCTAACTATGGCTACACCTTC. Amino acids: CASSVERSRSNYGYTF.

This CDR3 reads CASSWAGMTEAFF. CDR3 DNA sequence: TGTGCCAGCAGCTGGGCAGGGATGACTGAAGCTTTCTTT. This sequence joins TRBV7-2 and TRBJ1-1; D possibly corresponds to TRBD1 (5 bases). Trimming pared 4 bases from V and 5 bases from J, leaving 11 bases between. CDR1 and CDR2 (germline): SGHTA, FQGNSA. The CDR3 is 13 residues long.

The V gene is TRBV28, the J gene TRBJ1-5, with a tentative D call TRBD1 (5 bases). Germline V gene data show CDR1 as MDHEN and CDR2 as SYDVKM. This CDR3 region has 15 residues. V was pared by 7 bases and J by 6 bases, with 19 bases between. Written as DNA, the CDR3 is TGTGCCAGCACCCTCAGGTGGGGGGTTGCTCAGCCCCAGCATTTT. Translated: CASTLRWGVAQPQHF.

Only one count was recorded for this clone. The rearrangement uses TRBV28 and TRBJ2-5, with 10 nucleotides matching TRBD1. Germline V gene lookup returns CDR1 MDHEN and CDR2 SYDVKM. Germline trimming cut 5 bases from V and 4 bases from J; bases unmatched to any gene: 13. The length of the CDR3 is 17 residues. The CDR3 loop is CASSPARDRGRGETQYF. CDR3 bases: TGTGCCAGCAGTCCCGCTAGGGACAGGGGTCGGGGAGAGACCCAGTACTTC.

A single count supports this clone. The DNA for the CDR3 is TGCGCCAGCAGCCAAGTTTCCCCCTGGCAGGGAAGTGGAGAAAAACTGTTTTTT. Encoded protein: CASSQVSPWQGSGEKLFF. This rearrangement joins TRBV4-3 to TRBJ1-4; maybe TRBD1 (5 bases). CDR3 length: 18 amino acids. CDR1 is LGHNA, CDR2 YSLEER, per germline. V gave up 1 base and J gave up 8 bases, with 23 bases separating them.

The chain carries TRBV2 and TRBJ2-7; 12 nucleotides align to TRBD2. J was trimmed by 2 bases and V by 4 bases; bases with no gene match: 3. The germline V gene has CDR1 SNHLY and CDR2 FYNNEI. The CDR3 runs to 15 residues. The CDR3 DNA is TGTGCCAGCAGTGCGACTAGCGGGGGACCCTACGAGCAGTACTTC. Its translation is CASSATSGGPYEQYF.

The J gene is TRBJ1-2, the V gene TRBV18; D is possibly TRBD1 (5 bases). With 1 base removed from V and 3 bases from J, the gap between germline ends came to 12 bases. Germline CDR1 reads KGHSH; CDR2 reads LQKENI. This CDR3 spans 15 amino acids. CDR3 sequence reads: CASSPLTREDYGYTF. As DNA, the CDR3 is TGTGCCAGCTCACCACTTACCAGGGAAGACTATGGCTACACCTTC.

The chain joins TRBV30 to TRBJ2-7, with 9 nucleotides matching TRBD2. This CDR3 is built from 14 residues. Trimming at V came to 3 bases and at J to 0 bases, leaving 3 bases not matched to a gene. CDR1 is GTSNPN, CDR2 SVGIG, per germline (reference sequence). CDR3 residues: CAWSGRGGSYEQYF. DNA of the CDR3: TGTGCCTGGAGCGGGCGGGGGGGCTCCTACGAGCAGTACTTC.

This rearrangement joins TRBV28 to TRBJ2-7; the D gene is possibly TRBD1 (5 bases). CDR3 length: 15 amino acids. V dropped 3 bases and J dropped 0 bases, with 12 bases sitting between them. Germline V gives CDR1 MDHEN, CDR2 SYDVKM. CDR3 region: CASSLAGAASYEQYF. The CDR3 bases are TGTGCCAGCAGTTTGGCTGGGGCAGCCTCCTACGAGCAGTACTTC.

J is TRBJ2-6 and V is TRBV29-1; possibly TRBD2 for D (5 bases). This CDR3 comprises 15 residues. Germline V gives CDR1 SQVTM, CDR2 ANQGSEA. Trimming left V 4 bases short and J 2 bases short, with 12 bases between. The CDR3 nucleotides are TGCAGCGTTGGGGCGGGCCACCCTGGGGCCAACGTCCTGACTTTC. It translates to CSVGAGHPGANVLTF.

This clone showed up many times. The DNA for the CDR3 is TGTGCCAGCAGCCGACCACAGGGGGCGTATGGCTACACCTTC. This translates into CASSRPQGAYGYTF. The chain joins TRBV3-1 (or the pseudogene TRBV3-2) to TRBJ1-2, with 9 bases identical to TRBD1. J was trimmed by 5 bases and V by 4 bases; bases with no gene match: 5. From germline, CDR1 is LGHDT and CDR2 YNNKEL (reference sequence). This CDR3 has 14 residues.

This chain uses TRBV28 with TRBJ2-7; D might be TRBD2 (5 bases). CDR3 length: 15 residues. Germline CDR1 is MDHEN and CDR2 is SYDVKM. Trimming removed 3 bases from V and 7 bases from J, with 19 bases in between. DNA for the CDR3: TGTGCCAGCAGTTTGCTCCTCCCGGGAACGGGGGAGCAGTACTTC. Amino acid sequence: CASSLLLPGTGEQYF.

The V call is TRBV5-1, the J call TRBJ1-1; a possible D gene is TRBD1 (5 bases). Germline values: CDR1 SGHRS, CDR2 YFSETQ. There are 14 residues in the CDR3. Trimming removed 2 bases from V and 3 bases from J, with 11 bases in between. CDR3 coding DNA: TGCGCCAGCAGCTTTGGGGGAGGGGACACTGAAGCTTTCTTT. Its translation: CASSFGGGDTEAFF.